Included here is one T cell receptor (beta chain) sequence, with context. Its antigen remains unidentified. Prepared TCR beta cDNA libraries contained unique molecular identifiers. MiXCR, run by TCRdb on the PCR reads, gives a single entry per CDR3 protein. Counted here are about 150,000 distinct CDR3 sequences, 25% to 35% occurring once; the ten biggest clones make up less than 1.6%. This record comes from a study of post-analysis software for immune sequencing data. Study summary: Courses of disease covered relapsing-remitting, secondary progressive and progressive-relapsing multiple sclerosis.

Germline V gene data show CDR1 as DFQATT and CDR2 as SNEGSKA (reference sequence). This CDR3 contains 14 residues. V trimming: 1 base; J trimming: 10 bases; junction bases outside the gene matches: 7. Whole-study findings and limits: Clustering by F measure revealed strong co-clustering among samples prepared together in one batch. TRBV5-6, TRBV5-1 and TRBV20-1 were among a few TRBV segments more frequent in patients than controls.

This chain connects TRBV20-1 to TRBJ2-1, with TRBD2 identical over 10 bases. Material: blood. The TCR was taken from a girl aged 5-17 years with multiple sclerosis. In DNA form, the CDR3 reads TGCAGTGCTAGAGCGCCTAGCGGGAGTTGGGAGCAGTTCTTC. As protein: CSARAPSGSWEQFF.